This T cell receptor beta chain comes out of a study of early T cells in non-severe SARS-CoV-2 infection. V shed 0 bases and J shed 7 bases, with 11 bases lying between them. The CDR3 has 14 residues. CDR1 is SGHDT, CDR2 YYEEEE, per germline. Individual cDNA molecules each received unique molecular identifiers attached to them. Each CDR3 protein gets one entry after TCRdb re-called the 5' RACE reads with MiXCR. The table records about 71,000 distinct CDR3 sequences, approximately 14% of them present only once. Sequencing was performed on whole blood. V and J are TRBV5-6 and TRBJ1-5; D is uncertain. The source is an adult who was a healthcare worker with PCR-confirmed SARS-CoV-2 infection or an uninfected control (not recorded which). DNA for the CDR3: TGTGCCAGCAGCTTGGCCCCTGGCGGGCAGCCCCAGCATTTT. Protein product: CASSLAPGGQPQHF.